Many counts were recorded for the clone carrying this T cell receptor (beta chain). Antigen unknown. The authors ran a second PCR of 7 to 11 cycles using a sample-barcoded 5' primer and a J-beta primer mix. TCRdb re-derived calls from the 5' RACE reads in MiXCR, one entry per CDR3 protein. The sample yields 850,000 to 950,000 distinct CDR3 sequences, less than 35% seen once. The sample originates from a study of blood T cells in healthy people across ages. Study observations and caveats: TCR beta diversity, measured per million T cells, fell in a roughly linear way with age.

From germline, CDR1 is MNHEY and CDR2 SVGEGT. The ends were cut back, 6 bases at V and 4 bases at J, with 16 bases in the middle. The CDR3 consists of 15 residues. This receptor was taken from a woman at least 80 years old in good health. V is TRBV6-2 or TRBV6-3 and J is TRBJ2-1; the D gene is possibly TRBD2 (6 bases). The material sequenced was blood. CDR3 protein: CASSIQRAGYNEQFF. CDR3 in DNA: TGTGCCAGCAGCATTCAGCGGGCTGGTTACAATGAGCAGTTCTTC.